This is a list of T cell receptor beta chains from one sample in a study of blood T cell repertoires in COVID-19. Sequenced by immunoSEQ multiplex PCR; TCRdb stores in-frame clones only, minus some. The table has 75,000 to 95,000 clones, 85% seen once. The sample taken for sequencing was peripheral blood. The origin of the receptors is a man aged 45-65 years with acute or convalescent COVID-19. CDR3s include the opening cysteine and the closing phenylalanine or tryptophan. The D gene is left open where the match is weak. Size values are once, few and many counts, or a class for expanded clones, and some rows have none.

clone_size: -; cdr3_length: 13; j_call: TRBJ2-7; v_call: TRBV12-3/TRBV12-4; d_call: -; cdr3_aa: CASSHGGPYEQYF; cdr3_nt: TGTGCCAGCAGCCACGGGGGTCCCTACGAGCAGTACTTC
clone_size: -; cdr3_length: 14; j_call: TRBJ2-7; v_call: TRBV6-1; d_call: -; cdr3_aa: CASSERSGPYEQYF; cdr3_nt: TGTGCCAGCAGTGAACGAAGCGGCCCCTACGAGCAGTACTTC
clone_size: -; cdr3_length: 16; j_call: TRBJ2-7; v_call: TRBV4-1; d_call: TRBD2; cdr3_aa: CASSHPTSGSSYEQYF; cdr3_nt: TGCGCCAGCAGCCATCCCACTAGCGGGAGCTCCTACGAGCAGTACTTC
clone_size: -; cdr3_length: 11; j_call: TRBJ2-5; v_call: TRBV24-1; d_call: -; cdr3_aa: CATSNRETQYF; cdr3_nt: TGTGCCACCAGTAACAGGGAGACCCAGTACTTC
clone_size: -; cdr3_length: 15; j_call: TRBJ2-1; v_call: TRBV7-2; d_call: TRBD2; cdr3_aa: CASSSTSGSYNEQFF; cdr3_nt: TGTGCCAGCAGCTCGACTAGCGGGAGTTACAATGAGCAGTTCTTC
clone_size: -; cdr3_length: 16; j_call: TRBJ1-4; v_call: TRBV28; d_call: -; cdr3_aa: CASSLGALATNEKLFF; cdr3_nt: TGTGCCAGCAGCCTGGGGGCACTTGCAACTAATGAAAAACTGTTTTTT
clone_size: -; cdr3_length: 14; j_call: TRBJ2-5; v_call: TRBV2; d_call: -; cdr3_aa: CASSEEWAGETQYF; cdr3_nt: TGTGCCAGCAGTGAAGAGTGGGCTGGGGAGACCCAGTACTTC
clone_size: -; cdr3_length: 15; j_call: TRBJ2-3; v_call: TRBV7-2; d_call: -; cdr3_aa: CASSPDSLGTDTQYF; cdr3_nt: TGTGCCAGCAGTCCCGACAGTCTTGGCACAGATACGCAGTATTTT
clone_size: -; cdr3_length: 15; j_call: TRBJ1-3; v_call: TRBV6-8; d_call: -; cdr3_aa: CASRRQRRPGNTIYF; cdr3_nt: TGTGCCAGCAGACGACAGAGAAGACCCGGAAACACCATATATTTT
clone_size: -; cdr3_length: 18; j_call: TRBJ2-2; v_call: TRBV11-3; d_call: -; cdr3_aa: CASSYDTGDRLDTGELFF; cdr3_nt: TGTGCCAGCAGCTACGATACCGGTGACAGGCTGGACACCGGGGAGCTGTTTTTT
clone_size: -; cdr3_length: 14; j_call: TRBJ2-1; v_call: TRBV27; d_call: -; cdr3_aa: CASSGLSHGNEQFF; cdr3_nt: TGTGCCAGCAGTGGACTATCCCATGGCAATGAGCAGTTCTTC
clone_size: -; cdr3_length: 14; j_call: TRBJ1-5; v_call: TRBV7-2; d_call: -; cdr3_aa: CASSFGQFNQPQHF; cdr3_nt: TGTGCCAGCAGCTTTGGGCAGTTCAATCAGCCCCAGCATTTT
clone_size: -; cdr3_length: 17; j_call: TRBJ1-1; v_call: TRBV5-4; d_call: -; cdr3_aa: CASSLAGHEVGAPEAFF; cdr3_nt: TGTGCCAGCAGCTTGGCCGGTCACGAGGTGGGAGCTCCTGAAGCTTTCTTT
clone_size: few; cdr3_length: 14; j_call: TRBJ1-6; v_call: TRBV3-1/TRBV3-2; d_call: -; cdr3_aa: CASSQAQGNSPLHF; cdr3_nt: TGTGCCAGCAGCCAAGCTCAGGGGAATTCACCCCTCCACTTT
clone_size: -; cdr3_length: 15; j_call: TRBJ2-1; v_call: TRBV5-6; d_call: TRBD1; cdr3_aa: CASSLGQGRDNEQFF; cdr3_nt: TGTGCCAGCAGCTTAGGACAGGGCAGGGACAATGAGCAGTTCTTC
clone_size: -; cdr3_length: 14; j_call: TRBJ2-7; v_call: TRBV7-9; d_call: TRBD1; cdr3_aa: CASSSGTGNYEQYF; cdr3_nt: TGTGCCAGCAGCTCCGGGACAGGGAACTACGAGCAGTACTTC
clone_size: many; cdr3_length: 15; j_call: TRBJ1-1; v_call: TRBV28; d_call: TRBD1; cdr3_aa: CASRRLTGGGTEAFF; cdr3_nt: TGTGCCAGCAGGCGATTGACAGGGGGGGGTACTGAAGCTTTCTTT
clone_size: -; cdr3_length: 16; j_call: TRBJ1-5; v_call: TRBV24-1; d_call: -; cdr3_aa: CATSDWSGGGNQPQHF; cdr3_nt: TGTGCCACCAGTGATTGGAGTGGCGGGGGCAATCAGCCCCAGCATTTT
clone_size: -; cdr3_length: 14; j_call: TRBJ2-1; v_call: TRBV7-2; d_call: -; cdr3_aa: CASSFPSSYNEQFF; cdr3_nt: TGTGCCAGCAGCTTCCCTAGCTCCTACAATGAGCAGTTCTTC
clone_size: -; cdr3_length: 12; j_call: TRBJ2-5; v_call: TRBV29-1; d_call: -; cdr3_aa: CSVMGGPETQYF; cdr3_nt: TGCAGCGTCATGGGGGGTCCCGAGACCCAGTACTTC
clone_size: -; cdr3_length: 18; j_call: TRBJ2-3; v_call: TRBV19; d_call: TRBD1; cdr3_aa: CASSIWAGKGASTDTQYF; cdr3_nt: TGTGCCAGTAGTATCTGGGCAGGGAAGGGGGCTAGCACAGATACGCAGTATTTT
clone_size: -; cdr3_length: 16; j_call: TRBJ1-2; v_call: TRBV15; d_call: TRBD1; cdr3_aa: CATSIVGTANNYGYTF; cdr3_nt: TGTGCCACCAGCATTGTAGGGACAGCTAACAACTATGGCTACACCTTC
clone_size: -; cdr3_length: 13; j_call: TRBJ1-1; v_call: TRBV10-3; d_call: -; cdr3_aa: CATTAVQDTEAFF; cdr3_nt: TGTGCCACGACAGCAGTACAGGACACTGAAGCTTTCTTT
clone_size: -; cdr3_length: 16; j_call: TRBJ1-2; v_call: TRBV7-8; d_call: TRBD1; cdr3_aa: CASSEPGTGGARGYTF; cdr3_nt: TGTGCCAGCAGCGAACCCGGGACAGGGGGCGCCCGGGGCTACACCTTC
clone_size: -; cdr3_length: 17; j_call: TRBJ2-3; v_call: TRBV4-3; d_call: TRBD2; cdr3_aa: CASSQGTSGRYTDTQYF; cdr3_nt: TGCGCCAGCAGCCAAGGGACTAGCGGGAGGTATACAGATACGCAGTATTTT
clone_size: -; cdr3_length: 17; j_call: TRBJ2-3; v_call: TRBV24-1; d_call: TRBD1; cdr3_aa: CATSDLRPTGVTDTQYF; cdr3_nt: TGTGCCACCAGTGATTTGCGTCCGACAGGGGTCACAGATACGCAGTATTTT
clone_size: -; cdr3_length: 11; j_call: TRBJ2-1; v_call: TRBV18; d_call: -; cdr3_aa: CASSSRDEQFF; cdr3_nt: TGTGCCAGCTCCTCTCGGGATGAGCAGTTCTTC
clone_size: -; cdr3_length: 16; j_call: TRBJ2-3; v_call: TRBV5-1; d_call: -; cdr3_aa: CASSLGTSISTDTQYF; cdr3_nt: TGCGCCAGCAGCTTGGGTACTAGCATTAGCACAGATACGCAGTATTTT
clone_size: -; cdr3_length: 19; j_call: TRBJ2-4; v_call: TRBV21-1; d_call: -; cdr3_aa: CASSTHWPRVERDKNIQYF; cdr3_nt: TGTGCCAGCAGCACTCACTGGCCCCGTGTGGAGAGGGACAAAAACATTCAGTACTTC
clone_size: -; cdr3_length: 14; j_call: TRBJ2-1; v_call: TRBV27; d_call: -; cdr3_aa: CASAVVSSYNEQFF; cdr3_nt: TGTGCCAGTGCCGTGGTCAGCTCCTACAATGAGCAGTTCTTC
clone_size: -; cdr3_length: 14; j_call: TRBJ1-6; v_call: TRBV2; d_call: -; cdr3_aa: CASLPGHYNSPLHF; cdr3_nt: TGTGCCTCTTTACCCGGACACTATAATTCACCCCTCCACTTT
clone_size: -; cdr3_length: 13; j_call: TRBJ2-3; v_call: TRBV5-8; d_call: TRBD1; cdr3_aa: CASSGQGADTQYF; cdr3_nt: TGTGCCAGCAGCGGACAGGGGGCAGATACGCAGTATTTT
clone_size: -; cdr3_length: 14; j_call: TRBJ2-7; v_call: TRBV5-6; d_call: TRBD2; cdr3_aa: CASSWRELAYEQYF; cdr3_nt: TGTGCCAGCAGCTGGCGGGAGCTTGCCTACGAGCAGTACTTC
clone_size: -; cdr3_length: 13; j_call: TRBJ2-5; v_call: TRBV5-1; d_call: -; cdr3_aa: CASTSGEQETQYF; cdr3_nt: TGCGCCAGCACGTCGGGGGAACAAGAGACCCAGTACTTC
clone_size: -; cdr3_length: 15; j_call: TRBJ2-7; v_call: TRBV7-6; d_call: -; cdr3_aa: CASSLDAGFRYEQYF; cdr3_nt: TGTGCCAGCAGCTTAGATGCGGGGTTCCGCTACGAGCAGTACTTC
clone_size: -; cdr3_length: 16; j_call: TRBJ1-5; v_call: TRBV27; d_call: -; cdr3_aa: CASSLSQGSSNQPQHF; cdr3_nt: TGTGCCAGCAGTTTATCGCAGGGTTCTAGCAATCAGCCCCAGCATTTT
clone_size: few; cdr3_length: 15; j_call: TRBJ2-1; v_call: TRBV9; d_call: TRBD2; cdr3_aa: CASSVLAGGGDEQFF; cdr3_nt: TGTGCCAGCAGCGTGCTAGCGGGAGGAGGGGATGAGCAGTTCTTC
clone_size: -; cdr3_length: 15; j_call: TRBJ2-7; v_call: TRBV10-2; d_call: -; cdr3_aa: CASSEPSTGIYEQYF; cdr3_nt: TGCGCCAGCAGTGAGCCCTCCACAGGGATCTACGAGCAGTACTTC
clone_size: -; cdr3_length: 15; j_call: TRBJ2-1; v_call: TRBV27; d_call: -; cdr3_aa: CASSYLADIYNEQFF; cdr3_nt: TGTGCCAGCAGTTATTTAGCGGACATTTACAATGAGCAGTTCTTC
clone_size: few; cdr3_length: 16; j_call: TRBJ2-1; v_call: TRBV7-9; d_call: -; cdr3_aa: CASTTLQSQIYNEQFF; cdr3_nt: TGTGCCAGCACCACCCTTCAGTCCCAGATCTACAATGAGCAGTTCTTC
clone_size: few; cdr3_length: 15; j_call: TRBJ2-3; v_call: TRBV6-5; d_call: -; cdr3_aa: CASSYWTGAGDTQYF; cdr3_nt: TGTGCCAGCAGTTACTGGACGGGAGCGGGAGATACGCAGTATTTT
clone_size: -; cdr3_length: 15; j_call: TRBJ2-1; v_call: TRBV5-5; d_call: TRBD2; cdr3_aa: CASSRVSGIYNEQFF; cdr3_nt: TGTGCCAGCAGCCGTGTGAGCGGGATATACAATGAGCAGTTCTTC